Sequencing of this T cell receptor beta chain was carried out in a study of post-analysis software for immune sequencing data. About the study: Patients had relapsing-remitting, secondary progressive or progressive-relapsing multiple sclerosis; some lacked subtype.

Included in the TCR beta cDNA libraries were unique molecular identifiers. Input of roughly 0.9 to 11 million T cells yielded 400,000 to 550,000 cDNA molecules. TCRdb re-analysed the PCR reads in MiXCR, keeping a single row per CDR3 protein. The sample has fewer than 700,000 distinct CDR3 sequences, about 40% seen once. This clonotype was counted a few times. What it binds is unknown. CDR3 length equals 13 residues. Per germline, CDR1 DFQATT and CDR2 SNEGSKA (reference sequence). The V gene end was trimmed by 5 bases and the J gene end by 3 bases; junction bases not matched to a gene: 3. Overall study findings and caveats: There were about five TRBV segments more frequent in patients than controls, and TRBV5-6, TRBV5-1 and TRBV20-1 were among them. Clustering by F measure revealed strong co-clustering among samples prepared together in one batch. Comparison with controls showed significantly lower normalized Chao1 diversity in multiple sclerosis patients.

The origin of this receptor is a girl aged 10 to 17 with multiple sclerosis. Sequenced: blood. The J gene is TRBJ2-5, the V gene TRBV20-1, with TRBD2 identical over 10 bases. This CDR3 reads CSAGGLAEETQYF. The DNA of the CDR3 is TGCAGTGCTGGAGGACTAGCGGAAGAGACCCAGTACTTC.